These T cell receptor beta chains were read from a single sample in a study of blood T cell repertoires in COVID-19. This table comes from immunoSEQ multiplex PCR, and its TCRdb copy is limited to in-frame clones, with some not included. The table records hundreds of thousands of clones, about nine tenths of them present only once. The sequencing input was peripheral blood. These receptors all stem from a woman between 65 and 79 years old with COVID-19, enrolled during active disease. CDR3s include the opening cysteine and the closing phenylalanine or tryptophan. The order of the fields is J gene, clone size, D gene, CDR3 length, V gene, CDR3 DNA, CDR3 protein. The D gene is left open where the match is weak. Not every row has a clone size; where given, it reads once, few, many or a size class.

j_gene: TRBJ1-2; abundance: once; d_gene: TRBD1; len: 15; v_gene: TRBV5-6; CDR3nt: TGTGCCAGCAGCTCCGGGACAGGCCTTAACTATGGCTACACCTTC; CDR3aa: CASSSGTGLNYGYTF
j_gene: TRBJ1-6; abundance: -; d_gene: -; len: 16; v_gene: TRBV5-4; CDR3nt: TGTGCCAGCAGCCCCAGCGGAGGGGTCAGCAATTCACCCCTCCACTTT; CDR3aa: CASSPSGGVSNSPLHF
j_gene: TRBJ1-2; abundance: -; d_gene: TRBD1; len: 15; v_gene: TRBV3-1/TRBV3-2; CDR3nt: TGTGCCAGCAGCCAAAATCAACAGGGGGCTGGTGGCTACACCTTC; CDR3aa: CASSQNQQGAGGYTF
j_gene: TRBJ1-5; abundance: -; d_gene: -; len: 15; v_gene: TRBV21-1; CDR3nt: TGTGCCAGCAGCAAACCCGCGGATAGCAATCAGCCCCAGCATTTT; CDR3aa: CASSKPADSNQPQHF
j_gene: TRBJ1-2; abundance: -; d_gene: -; len: 10; v_gene: TRBV29-1; CDR3nt: TGCAGCGTTGACAGGGGTGGCTACACCTTC; CDR3aa: CSVDRGGYTF
j_gene: TRBJ2-1; abundance: -; d_gene: -; len: 15; v_gene: TRBV7-9; CDR3nt: TGTGCCAGCAGCTTACGGGGAGACGGATACAATGAGCAGTTCTTC; CDR3aa: CASSLRGDGYNEQFF
j_gene: TRBJ1-1; abundance: -; d_gene: -; len: 13; v_gene: TRBV5-6; CDR3nt: TGTGCCAGCGGCAAGGTCGGGGACATAAAAGCTTTCTTT; CDR3aa: CASGKVGDIKAFF
j_gene: TRBJ1-4; abundance: -; d_gene: -; len: 10; v_gene: TRBV15; CDR3nt: TGTGCCACCCAACAGGAAAAACTGTTTTTT; CDR3aa: CATQQEKLFF
j_gene: TRBJ2-1; abundance: -; d_gene: -; len: 15; v_gene: TRBV7-8; CDR3nt: TGTGCCAGCAGCTTAGTATTCGGGGAAGGTACTGAGCAGTTCTTC; CDR3aa: CASSLVFGEGTEQFF
j_gene: TRBJ2-5; abundance: -; d_gene: TRBD1; len: 14; v_gene: TRBV9; CDR3nt: TGTGCCAGCAGCTCCCGGACAGGAGGAGAGACCCAGTACTTC; CDR3aa: CASSSRTGGETQYF
j_gene: TRBJ2-3; abundance: -; d_gene: TRBD1; len: 14; v_gene: TRBV3-1/TRBV3-2; CDR3nt: TGTGCCAGCAGCCAGTTGGACAGGGCAGATACGCAGTATTTT; CDR3aa: CASSQLDRADTQYF
j_gene: TRBJ1-2; abundance: once; d_gene: TRBD1; len: 14; v_gene: TRBV28; CDR3nt: TGTGCCAGCAGTCCGGGACAGTTACTTTATGGCTACACCTTC; CDR3aa: CASSPGQLLYGYTF
j_gene: TRBJ1-2; abundance: -; d_gene: -; len: 14; v_gene: TRBV6-2/TRBV6-3; CDR3nt: TGTGCCAGCAGTTTTCGTCAGGGTAACTATGGCTACACCTTC; CDR3aa: CASSFRQGNYGYTF
j_gene: TRBJ2-1; abundance: -; d_gene: -; len: 14; v_gene: TRBV9; CDR3nt: TGTGCCAGCAGCGTAGCTACGGCAGGCAATGAGCAGTTCTTC; CDR3aa: CASSVATAGNEQFF
j_gene: TRBJ1-2; abundance: -; d_gene: TRBD1; len: 13; v_gene: TRBV24-1; CDR3nt: TGTGCCACCAGTGATGGACAGGGAGAAGGCTACACCTTC; CDR3aa: CATSDGQGEGYTF
j_gene: TRBJ1-6; abundance: -; d_gene: -; len: 15; v_gene: TRBV20-1; CDR3nt: TGCAGTGCTAGTACGGCAGGGGTCGATAATTCACCCCTCCACTTT; CDR3aa: CSASTAGVDNSPLHF
j_gene: TRBJ1-2; abundance: -; d_gene: -; len: 14; v_gene: TRBV19; CDR3nt: TGTGCCAGTAGTTTTCCCGTCGGGGGCTATGGCTACACCTTC; CDR3aa: CASSFPVGGYGYTF
j_gene: TRBJ2-3; abundance: -; d_gene: -; len: 11; v_gene: TRBV5-1; CDR3nt: TGCGCCAGCAGCTTCGCGGATACGCAGTATTTT; CDR3aa: CASSFADTQYF
j_gene: TRBJ1-1; abundance: -; d_gene: TRBD1; len: 14; v_gene: TRBV10-1; CDR3nt: TGCGCCAGCAAGCAGGACAGGGAGGACACTGAAGCTTTCTTT; CDR3aa: CASKQDREDTEAFF
j_gene: TRBJ1-1; abundance: few; d_gene: -; len: 15; v_gene: TRBV14; CDR3nt: TGTGCCAGCAGCCAAGAAATCTCCGGGTACACTGAAGCTTTCTTT; CDR3aa: CASSQEISGYTEAFF
j_gene: TRBJ1-6; abundance: -; d_gene: -; len: 14; v_gene: TRBV19; CDR3nt: TGTGCCAGTCAGGGGTCGCGGAGTGGTTCACCCCTCCACTTT; CDR3aa: CASQGSRSGSPLHF
j_gene: TRBJ2-1; abundance: -; d_gene: -; len: 16; v_gene: TRBV10-3; CDR3nt: TGTGCCATCAGCACCCCGGGACTGGAGTCTAACAATGAGCAGTTCTTC; CDR3aa: CAISTPGLESNNEQFF
j_gene: TRBJ1-2; abundance: -; d_gene: -; len: 15; v_gene: TRBV7-9; CDR3nt: TGTGCCAGCAGCCGCCCGGCGGGGATTAACTATGGCTACACCTTC; CDR3aa: CASSRPAGINYGYTF
j_gene: TRBJ1-1; abundance: -; d_gene: -; len: 13; v_gene: TRBV29-1; CDR3nt: TGCAGCGTCACACAGGGTCGAGGGACTGAAGCTTTCTTT; CDR3aa: CSVTQGRGTEAFF
j_gene: TRBJ1-6; abundance: -; d_gene: -; len: 15; v_gene: TRBV4-1; CDR3nt: TGCGCCAGCAGCCAGGCCAGGGCTGATAATTCACCCCTCCACTTT; CDR3aa: CASSQARADNSPLHF
j_gene: TRBJ2-7; abundance: -; d_gene: TRBD1; len: 14; v_gene: TRBV6-5; CDR3nt: TGTGCCACTCAACCAACAGGGGCCTCCTACGAGCAGTACTTC; CDR3aa: CATQPTGASYEQYF
j_gene: TRBJ1-1; abundance: -; d_gene: -; len: 14; v_gene: TRBV11-2; CDR3nt: TGTGCCAGCAGCTCTAGAGACGGATCCTTAGAAGCTTTCTTT; CDR3aa: CASSSRDGSLEAFF
j_gene: TRBJ2-5; abundance: once; d_gene: -; len: 14; v_gene: TRBV5-6; CDR3nt: TGTGCCAGCAGCCCGATCGGGTTCGGAGAGACCCAGTACTTC; CDR3aa: CASSPIGFGETQYF
j_gene: TRBJ2-7; abundance: -; d_gene: TRBD1; len: 14; v_gene: TRBV5-1; CDR3nt: TGCGCCAGCGGCCCCGGGACAGGGCTCTACGAGCAGTACTTC; CDR3aa: CASGPGTGLYEQYF
j_gene: TRBJ1-5; abundance: -; d_gene: -; len: 14; v_gene: TRBV5-4; CDR3nt: TGTGCCAGCAGCTCGGACAAGAACTCATGGCCCCAGCATTTT; CDR3aa: CASSSDKNSWPQHF
j_gene: TRBJ2-3; abundance: -; d_gene: TRBD1; len: 14; v_gene: TRBV5-1; CDR3nt: TGCGCCAGCAGCTTGGACAGGGGGTTGGATACGCAGTATTTT; CDR3aa: CASSLDRGLDTQYF
j_gene: TRBJ1-3; abundance: -; d_gene: -; len: 15; v_gene: TRBV11-3; CDR3nt: TGTGCCAGCAGCTTAGGTACAGACTCTGGAAACACCATATATTTT; CDR3aa: CASSLGTDSGNTIYF
j_gene: TRBJ2-7; abundance: -; d_gene: -; len: 14; v_gene: TRBV5-1; CDR3nt: TGCGCCAGCAGCGGAGGACAGCCCGGGGACGAGCAGTACTTC; CDR3aa: CASSGGQPGDEQYF
j_gene: TRBJ1-4; abundance: -; d_gene: TRBD1; len: 14; v_gene: TRBV29-1; CDR3nt: TGCAGCGTTTCCTGGACAGGGTTTAATGAAAAACTGTTTTTT; CDR3aa: CSVSWTGFNEKLFF
j_gene: TRBJ2-6; abundance: -; d_gene: -; len: 15; v_gene: TRBV6-2/TRBV6-3; CDR3nt: TGTGCCAGCAGTCCCTGGGGGGCTGGGGCCAACGTCCTGACTTTC; CDR3aa: CASSPWGAGANVLTF
j_gene: TRBJ2-3; abundance: -; d_gene: -; len: 16; v_gene: TRBV7-3; CDR3nt: TGTGCCAGCAGCTCGGACTATCGAGGAGGCACAGATACGCAGTATTTT; CDR3aa: CASSSDYRGGTDTQYF
j_gene: TRBJ2-7; abundance: -; d_gene: -; len: 13; v_gene: TRBV6-2/TRBV6-3; CDR3nt: TGTGCCAGCAGTTATGGGAGACACTACGAGCAGTACTTC; CDR3aa: CASSYGRHYEQYF